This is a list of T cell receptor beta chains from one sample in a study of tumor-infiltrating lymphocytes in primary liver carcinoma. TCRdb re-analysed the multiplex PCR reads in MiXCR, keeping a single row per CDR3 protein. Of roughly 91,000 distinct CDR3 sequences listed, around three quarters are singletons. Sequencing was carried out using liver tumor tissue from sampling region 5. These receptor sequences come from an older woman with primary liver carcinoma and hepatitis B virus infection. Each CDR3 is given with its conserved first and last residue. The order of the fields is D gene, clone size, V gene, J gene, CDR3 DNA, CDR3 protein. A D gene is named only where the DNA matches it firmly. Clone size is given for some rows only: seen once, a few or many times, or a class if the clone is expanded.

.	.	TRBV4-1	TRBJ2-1	TGTGCCAGTAGCCGACTAAACAGTGAGCAGTTCTTC	CASSRLNSEQFF
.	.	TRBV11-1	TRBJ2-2	TGTGCCAGCAGGCCAACCCCCGGGATTAGCGGCAGTACGAACACCATGGAGCTGTTTTTT	CASRPTPGISGSTNTMELFF
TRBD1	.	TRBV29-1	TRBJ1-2	TGCAGCGTCCCCCTCGGGGACAGGGCGGGTGGCTGCACCTTC	CSVPLGDRAGGCTF
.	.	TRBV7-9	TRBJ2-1	TGTGCCAGCAACTTACTGGGCCTCAGTGAGCTGTTCTTC	CASNLLGLSELFF
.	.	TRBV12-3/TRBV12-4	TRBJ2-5	TGTGCCAGCAGTTTACGAGAGACCCTGTACTTC	CASSLRETLYF
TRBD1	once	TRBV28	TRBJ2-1	TGTCCCAGCAGTTCGTCCGGGACAGTAAGCAATGAGCAGTTCTTC	CPSSSSGTVSNEQFF
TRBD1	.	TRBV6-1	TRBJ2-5	TGTGCCAGGAGTCTAACAGGGGGCCCAGGGACCCAGTACTTC	CARSLTGGPGTQYF
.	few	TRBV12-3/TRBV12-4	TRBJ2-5	TGTGCCAGCAGTTTTCCCGGGGCCTTGTTGGGGCAAGAGACCCAGTACTTC	CASSFPGALLGQETQYF
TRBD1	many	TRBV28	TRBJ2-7	TGTGCCAGCAGTCAAACCGGGACAGGCGCCTACGAGCAGTACTTC	CASSQTGTGAYEQYF
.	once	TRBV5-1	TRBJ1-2	TGCACCAGCAGCTCGGACAGCCGAAACTATGGCTACACCTTC	CTSSSDSRNYGYTF
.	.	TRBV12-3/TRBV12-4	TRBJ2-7	TGTACCATCAGCCAAGGCAACGGTGGGGCCGAGCAGTACTTC	CTISQGNGGAEQYF
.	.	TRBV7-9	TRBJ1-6	TGTGCCAGCAGCTTGGACGGGAGGAATTCACCCCTCCACTTT	CASSLDGRNSPLHF
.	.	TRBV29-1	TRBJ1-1	TGCAGCGTTATCCGCAGGGCCACGGGCACTGAAGCTTACTTT	CSVIRRATGTEAYF
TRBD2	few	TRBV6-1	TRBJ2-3	TGTGCCTGCCGGGGGGGCACAGTTAGCGCAGATACGCAGTATTTT	CACRGGTVSADTQYF
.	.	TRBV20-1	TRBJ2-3	TGCAGCACAGCTCGCGATACGCAGTATTTT	CSTARDTQYF
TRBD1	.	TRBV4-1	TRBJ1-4	TGCGGCAGCAGCCCTTCGGGGACAGGGGGTGAAAAACTGTTTTTC	CGSSPSGTGGEKLFF
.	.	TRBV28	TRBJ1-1	TGTGCCAGCTCCCCCCACCTGGGAGGGAATACTGAAGCTTTCTTT	CASSPHLGGNTEAFF
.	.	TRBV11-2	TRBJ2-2	TGTGCCAGCAGCCCGGGACCTACGGGCGGGAAACTGTTTTTT	CASSPGPTGGKLFF
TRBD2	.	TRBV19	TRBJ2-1	TGTGCCAGTAGGAAGGGACTAGCGGGAGTTGGCAATGAGCAGTTCTTC	CASRKGLAGVGNEQFF
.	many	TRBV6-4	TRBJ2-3	TGTGCCAGCAGCGCTCGTGAGGCAGATACGCAGTATTTT	CASSAREADTQYF
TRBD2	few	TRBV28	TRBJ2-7	TGTGCCAGCAGTTCGCGGGAGGGTAACGAGCAGTACTTC	CASSSREGNEQYF
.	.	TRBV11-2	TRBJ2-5	TGTGCCAGCAGCTTAAACAGGGACCAAGAGACTCAGTACTTC	CASSLNRDQETQYF
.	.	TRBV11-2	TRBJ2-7	TGTGCCAGGGGCCACCGGGATAGCCCCTACGAGCAGTACTTC	CARGHRDSPYEQYF
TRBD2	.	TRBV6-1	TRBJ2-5	TGTGCCAGCAGTGAAGGCCTTGGACTAGCCCTGTACCAAGGGGCCCAGTACTTC	CASSEGLGLALYQGAQYF
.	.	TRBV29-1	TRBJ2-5	TGCAGCGTTCTCCAATCAGGGGCAGAAGAGACCCAGTACTTC	CSVLQSGAEETQYF
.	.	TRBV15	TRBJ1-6	TGTGCCACCAGCGTAAACTCAGCGGGTAATTCACCCCTCCACTTT	CATSVNSAGNSPLHF
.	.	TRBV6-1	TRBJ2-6	TGTGCCAGCAGTGGATTAACAGGTTACGTGGTCAACGTCCTGACTTTC	CASSGLTGYVVNVLTF
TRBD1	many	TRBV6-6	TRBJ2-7	TGTGCCAGCAGTTACGGACAGGGAACCTACGAGCAGTACTTC	CASSYGQGTYEQYF
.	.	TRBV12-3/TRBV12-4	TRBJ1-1	TGTGCCAGCAGACCTGACAGAGGCGACAACACTGAGGCTCTCTTT	CASRPDRGDNTEALF